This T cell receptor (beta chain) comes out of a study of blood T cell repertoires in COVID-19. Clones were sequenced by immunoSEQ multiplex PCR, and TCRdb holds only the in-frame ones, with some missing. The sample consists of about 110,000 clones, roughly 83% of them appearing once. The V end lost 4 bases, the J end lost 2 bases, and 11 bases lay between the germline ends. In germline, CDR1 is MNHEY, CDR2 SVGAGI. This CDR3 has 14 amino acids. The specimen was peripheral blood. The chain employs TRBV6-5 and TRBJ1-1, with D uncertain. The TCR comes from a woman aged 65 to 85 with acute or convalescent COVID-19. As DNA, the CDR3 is TGTGCCAGCAGTTCACAGACCCATAACACTGAAGCTTTCTTT. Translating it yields CASSSQTHNTEAFF.